This TCR beta chain was sequenced for a study of regulatory T cells in long-lasting Graves disease (dated by TCRdb to about 2021). About the investigation overall: Antithyroid drugs had been taken for less than 3 months by newly diagnosed Graves' disease patients. Persistent Graves' disease patients were compared with newly diagnosed Graves' disease patients by peripheral blood TCR sequencing and RNA sequencing. The study was conducted in China and was registered as a clinical trial. TCR sequencing covered some 13 persistent and roughly 20 newly diagnosed Graves' disease patients, around 33 samples in total. What the study reported, not specific to this receptor: As a limitation, the authors acknowledged that the small sample size may reduce accuracy. Preferential use of TRBV28, TRBJ1-2 and TRBJ2-5 was observed in persistent disease, whereas TRBV20-1 and TRBJ2-1 were favored in newly diagnosed disease. Compared with newly diagnosed patients, patients with persistent Graves' disease had lower TCR Shannon entropy and fewer highly expanded clones, which suggests clonal expansion. More public clonotypes were shared among persistent patients (under 3,000) than among newly diagnosed patients (under 1,000). Sequencing and analysis were limited to the TCR beta chain. The study examined only peripheral blood because the primary lesion, thyroid tissue, could not be accessed.

The method behind the library was multiplex PCR. Instrument on record: Illumina HiSeq 4000. TCR beta libraries were built with iRepertoire HTBI primers and Arm-PCR amplification of CDR3 regions. PCR products were gel purified before sequencing. The original methods were these. Gene usage analysis of CDR3 amino acid clonotypes used the 60 to 80 TRBV and some 13 TRBJ segments found across samples. Filtered high-quality paired reads were merged into contigs using COPE and FqMerger. BLAST was used to align contigs to the IMGT TRBV, TRBD and TRBJ reference genes, and CDR3 was defined following IMGT. Highly expanded clones were defined as clonotypes with a frequency above 0.1%. Shannon entropy was used to measure repertoire diversity, and the Gini coefficient was used to measure V-J evenness. Public clonotypes were defined as clonotypes shared by more than one individual. The public reads were reprocessed in TCRdb via fastp at Q25 and MiXCR, keeping in-frame beta chains. Rows are unified per CDR3 protein, each entry keeping the most common DNA and genes. It is TCRdb's table, rather than the study itself, that gives the V and J calls and clone size. The sample table shows 450,000 to 600,000 distinct CDR3 sequences, and about 13% are seen once. The biggest ten clones account for about 10% of the sample.

The CDR3 sequence holds 14 residues, the cysteine and phenylalanine included. CDR3 DNA only is kept here, 42 bases in frame from base 1. From a lookup of the germline V gene, CDR1 and CDR2 are WSHSY and SAAADI. At the junction V is shortened by 1 base and J by 0 bases, with 5 bases in between. The intended sense of this specimen's time point label: newly diagnosed GD, antithyroid drugs for less than 3 months. For both TCR sequencing and RNA sequencing, RNA was extracted from PBMCs using TRIzol. The diagnosis of Graves' disease followed American Thyroid Association guidelines. Recruitment of patients was carried out at an endocrinology department in Xi'an, China. From each patient, about 9.7 milliliters of peripheral blood was collected into an EDTA anticoagulant tube. Ficoll Paque Plus density gradient separation was used to isolate PBMCs, and no further T cell sorting was performed. An Agilent 2100 Bioanalyzer and agarose gel were used to check RNA quality, while a NanoDrop 2000 measured RNA concentration.

This clonotype was counted at least ten times. The antigen it recognizes is unknown. No clone much larger than this one lies a single base away; base qualities are absent. These same records also appear under a second study, on T cells in Graves' hyperthyroidism and ophthalmopathy. The second study reports: Stable Graves' hyperthyroidism was defined as the absence of progression to ophthalmopathy over 18 months of follow-up. Hyperthyroidism patients were newly diagnosed, with disease duration under 2 months, and aged 18 to 65 years. Patients with uncontrolled infections, other autoimmune diseases, pregnancy or lactation were excluded. Diagnoses were based on clinical symptoms, serum thyroxine and TRAb, thyroid ultrasound and orbital computed tomography. For the first round of RT-PCR on the TCR CDR3, the HTBI primer set was used together with the Qiagen OneStep RT-PCR kit. Most expanded thyroid clonotypes (frequency above 0.001) were also found in blood, which suggests that blood repertoires may mirror thyroid immune responses. Ophthalmopathy was separated from stable hyperthyroidism by a 13 V-J signature model, with just over 85% sensitivity and approximately 84% specificity obtained in cross-validation and 80%/75% obtained in testing. In validation, the model predicted progression to ophthalmopathy a median of about 6.5 months before onset, with approximately 68% sensitivity and about 72% specificity. TCR V-J signatures able to tell the groups apart were searched for in a discovery cohort of 90 to 100 patients, of whom more than 40 had Graves' ophthalmopathy and some 60 had stable Graves' hyperthyroidism. Prospective prediction of ophthalmopathy was tested in an independent validation cohort of under 20 hyperthyroidism patients and some 17 patients who later progressed to ophthalmopathy. The 100 discovery patients were randomly split 7:3 into training and test sets. The study also compared thyroid tissue and blood T-cell repertoires from several Graves' hyperthyroidism patients. After blood sampling, hyperthyroidism patients were treated with methimazole at a starting dose of 30 mg daily, and ophthalmopathy patients were treated with high-dose intravenous methylprednisolone. A second multiplex PCR round built the libraries, followed by size selection and purification. Paired-end sequencing of the libraries was performed with 100 bp reads on an Illumina HiSeq2000. SOAPnuke was used to process the raw data, with reads discarded if the reads contained adapters or uncalled bases, had a mean Phred below 15, or lacked an exact constant-primer or identifier match. COPE v1.2.5 was used to merge the high-quality paired reads, and each unique nucleotide sequence was defined as a clonotype. Clonotypes were aligned to IMGT TRBV, TRBD and TRBJ reference segments using MiTCR v1.1. The analysis was restricted to V-J combinations with a frequency above 0.0001, which together covered 99.2% of the repertoires. A TCS score was defined as the ratio between F50 (clonal expansion) and ExV (chaos), using BLOSUM62-based TCRdist between CDR3 peptides within each V-J. Welch's t-statistics and random forest reduced 450 to 600 V-J features to roughly 13, which were used in a naive Bayes classifier (R e1071). No statistical method was used to fix the sample size in advance, and group allocation was not hidden from the investigators. The paper reports TCR Vbeta CDR3 sequencing of over 130 peripheral blood samples: around 41 ophthalmopathy, fewer than 80 hyperthyroidism and around 17 progressor patients.

The chain is made from TRBV10-2 and TRBJ2-3; the D gene identity is not certain. This receptor was taken from a young man with Graves disease. Donor details come from another sample of the same person, matched by shared clones. Specimen: peripheral blood mononuclear cells (PBMCs), collected at new diagnosis, from a patient treated with antithyroid drugs. Here the CDR3 is given as CASSEWDSTDTQYF. The base sequence is TGCGCCAGCAGTGAGTGGGATAGCACAGATACGCAGTATTTT.